This T cell receptor beta chain was observed in a study of cytomegalovirus exposure and HLA in healthy donors. The wider study: The study's early data release held about 85 million unique TCRs from HLA-typed donors.

It was healthy bone marrow donors who served as donors. Donors likely had unrecorded immune exposures despite being nominally healthy when sampled. Use of 60 Vbeta and 13 Jbeta primers characterized the PCR. Profiled with immunoSEQ multiplex PCR; TCRdb holds only in-frame clones, not every one. The sample consists of more than 95,000 clones, just under 75% of them appearing once. Between the trimmed V and J ends, which lost 2 bases and 6 bases, there was a span of 14 bases. CDR3 length: 15 amino acids. Germline-derived CDR1 and CDR2 are MDHEN and SYDVKM. Sequenced sample: PBMCs. The sequence was collected from a man between 60 and 75 years old in good health and CMV-seropositive. The chain links TRBV28 to TRBJ2-1, with D perhaps matching TRBD2 (6 bases). The CDR3 here is CASSLGGVGFNEQFF. The CDR3 bases are TGTGCCAGCAGTTTAGGCGGGGTGGGTTTCAATGAGCAGTTCTTC. Looking up the rest from reference TRBV28 and TRBJ2-1 gives the full variable domain: DVKVTQSSRYLVKRTGEKVFLECVQDMDHENMFWYRQDPGLGLRLIYFSYDVKMKEKGDIPEGYSVSREKKERFSLILESASTNQTSMYLCASSLGGVGFNEQFFGPGTRLTVL.